The entry that follows covers one TCR beta chain sequence. Via MiXCR, TCRdb re-called the RACE reads, giving one row per CDR3 protein. The sample carries under 200,000 distinct CDR3 sequences, about 14% recorded once. Stated time point: patch test 1, 2 weeks after DPC sensitization. This sample's treatment: therapeutic diphenylcyclopropenone sensitization with weekly scalp DPC. These data originate in a study of human T cells and chemical hapten exposure. The source material was whole blood, sampled in connection with sensitization to the hapten diphenylcyclopropenone (DPC). This sequence was found in a woman in her twenties or thirties with alopecia areata. Some clones in this sample may be carry-over from other donors' samples.

CDR3 in DNA: TGCAGCGTGGCGGACAGCACCTACGAGCAGTACTTC. Translating it yields CSVADSTYEQYF. The gene calls are TRBV29-1 and TRBJ2-7; tentative D call: TRBD1 (6 bases). The CDR3 has 12 residues. V was pared by 6 bases and J by 2 bases, with 11 bases between. Looked up from germline, CDR1 is SQVTM and CDR2 is ANQGSEA.